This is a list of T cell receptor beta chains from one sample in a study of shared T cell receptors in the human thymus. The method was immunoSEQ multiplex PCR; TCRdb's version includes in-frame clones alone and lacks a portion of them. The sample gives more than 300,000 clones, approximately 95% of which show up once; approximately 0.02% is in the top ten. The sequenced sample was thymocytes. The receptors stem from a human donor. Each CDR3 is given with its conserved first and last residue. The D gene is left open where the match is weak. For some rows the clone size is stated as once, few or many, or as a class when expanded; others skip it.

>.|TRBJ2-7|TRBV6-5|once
TGTGCCAGTAGTTCGATCCGAACCAATTACTACGAGCAGTACTTC
CASSSIRTNYYEQYF
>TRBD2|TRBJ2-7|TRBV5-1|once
TGCGCCAGCAGTCACCCCCCCCGGGAGGGCACCTACGAGCAGTACTTC
CASSHPPREGTYEQYF
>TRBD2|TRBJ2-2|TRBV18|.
TGTGCCAGCTCACTGACTAGCGGGAGAGCCGGGGAGCTGTTTTTT
CASSLTSGRAGELFF
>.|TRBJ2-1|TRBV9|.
TGTGCCAGCAGCGCCCGGGGGGCAGGGGATGAGCAGTTCTTC
CASSARGAGDEQFF
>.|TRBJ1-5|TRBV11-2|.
TGTGCCAGCAGCTTCGAGAATCAGCCCCAGCATTTT
CASSFENQPQHF
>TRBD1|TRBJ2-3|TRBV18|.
TGTGCCAGCTCACGGGGACAGGGTGGAGGCACAGATACGCAGTATTTT
CASSRGQGGGTDTQYF
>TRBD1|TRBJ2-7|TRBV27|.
TGTGCCAGCAGTTTATTCCAGGGGGCTAACGAGCAGTACTTC
CASSLFQGANEQYF
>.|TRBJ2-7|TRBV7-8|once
TGTGCCAGCAGAAATACCCCGGGGCCCGCCTACGAGCAGTACTTC
CASRNTPGPAYEQYF
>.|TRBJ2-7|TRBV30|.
TGTGCCTGGAGTGTGTGGGATAGCTCCTACGAGCAGTACTTC
CAWSVWDSSYEQYF
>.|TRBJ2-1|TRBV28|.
TGTGCCAGCAGCGGGGACTGGCGCCAGTTCTACAATGAGCAGTTCTTC
CASSGDWRQFYNEQFF
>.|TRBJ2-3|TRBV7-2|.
TGTGCCAGCAGCTCCCCCTCCCCGCATACGCAGTATTTT
CASSSPSPHTQYF
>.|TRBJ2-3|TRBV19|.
TGTGCCAGTAGTCCCAGTACTAGCACAGATACGCAGTATTTT
CASSPSTSTDTQYF
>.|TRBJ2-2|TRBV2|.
TGTGCCAGCAGTGAAGGCCTACCCCAAACGAACACCGGGGAGCTGTTTTTT
CASSEGLPQTNTGELFF
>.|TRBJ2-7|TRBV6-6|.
TGTGCCAGCAGTTACTCGAGCGCGTGCGGGGAGCAGTACTTC
CASSYSSACGEQYF
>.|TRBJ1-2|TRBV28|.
TGTGCCAGCAGCGTTCGCTATGGCTACACCTTC
CASSVRYGYTF
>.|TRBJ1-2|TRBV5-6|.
TGTGCCAGCAGCCGCCGTGGGAGTGGTGGCTACACCTTC
CASSRRGSGGYTF
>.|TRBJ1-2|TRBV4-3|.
TGCGCCAGCAGCCCAGGTAGGGGCTACTATGGCTACACCTTT
CASSPGRGYYGYTF
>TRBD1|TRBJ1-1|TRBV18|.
TGTGCCAGCTCACCCCGCCAGGGGGGGGGCAATTGTCGTAGTGAAGCTTTCTTT
CASSPRQGGGNCRSEAFF
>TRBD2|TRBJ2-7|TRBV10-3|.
TGTGCCATCGGGAGTGGGACTAGCACAACCTACGAGCAGTACTTC
CAIGSGTSTTYEQYF
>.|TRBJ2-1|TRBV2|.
TGTGCCAGCAGTGAAGGGCAGACCGCTATGGATGAGCAGTTCTTC
CASSEGQTAMDEQFF
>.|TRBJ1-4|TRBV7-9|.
TGTGCCAGCAGCCAAAACAGGGATTCCGAAAAACTGTTTTTT
CASSQNRDSEKLFF
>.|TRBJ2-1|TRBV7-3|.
TGTGCCAGCAGCAGACCCGAAGGCGCGGAACCCCGGCAGTTCTTC
CASSRPEGAEPRQFF
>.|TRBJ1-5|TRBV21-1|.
TGTGCCAGCAGCCCAAAGGTGGGGGGGAATCAGCCCCAGCATTTT
CASSPKVGGNQPQHF
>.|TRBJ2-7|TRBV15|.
TGTGCCACCAGCAGAGACAGGGAAAGCTCCTACGAGCAGTACTTC
CATSRDRESSYEQYF
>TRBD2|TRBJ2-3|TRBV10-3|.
TGTGCCATCAGTGAGCCCCACAACGTAACCGGGACTAGGGTTACGCAGTATTTT
CAISEPHNVTGTRVTQYF
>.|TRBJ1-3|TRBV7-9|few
TGTGCCAGCAGCTTACAGGCCTCTGGAAACACCATATATTTT
CASSLQASGNTIYF
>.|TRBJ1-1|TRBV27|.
TGTGCCAGCACCCGTTTATCGGGACTCAACACTGAAGCTTTCTTT
CASTRLSGLNTEAFF
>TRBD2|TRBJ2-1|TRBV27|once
TGTGCCAGCAGGGGCGGGAGAAGAAACAATGAGCAGTTCTTC
CASRGGRRNNEQFF
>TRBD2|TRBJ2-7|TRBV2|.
TGTGCCAGCAGTGAAGGTATCAGCGGGAGGTACACCTACGAGCAGTACTTC
CASSEGISGRYTYEQYF
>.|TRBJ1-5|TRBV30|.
TGTGCCTGGAGGAATAACGATCAGCCCCAGCATTTT
CAWRNNDQPQHF
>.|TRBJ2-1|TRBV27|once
TGTGCCAGCAACCGGCACAGAGAACACAATGAGCAGTTCTTC
CASNRHREHNEQFF
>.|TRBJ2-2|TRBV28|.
TGTGCCAGCAGTTCGATGGAACCGAACACCGGGGAGCTGTTTTTT
CASSSMEPNTGELFF
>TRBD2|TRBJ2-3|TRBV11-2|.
TGTGCCAGCAGCCACCCGTACTTACTAGCGGGAGTAATAGATACGCAGTATTTT
CASSHPYLLAGVIDTQYF
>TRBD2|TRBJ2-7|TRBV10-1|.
TGCGCCAGCAGCCCTCAGAATAGCGGGAACGCGGGGGGCTCCTACGAGCAGTACTTC
CASSPQNSGNAGGSYEQYF
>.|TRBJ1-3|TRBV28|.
TGTGCCAGCAGTGTTAGGGCGGTAATCTACGGAAACACCATATATTTT
CASSVRAVIYGNTIYF
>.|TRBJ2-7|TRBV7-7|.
TGTGCCAGCAGCCCCTGGGCAGGTAGGCCTGCCGAGCAGTACTTC
CASSPWAGRPAEQYF